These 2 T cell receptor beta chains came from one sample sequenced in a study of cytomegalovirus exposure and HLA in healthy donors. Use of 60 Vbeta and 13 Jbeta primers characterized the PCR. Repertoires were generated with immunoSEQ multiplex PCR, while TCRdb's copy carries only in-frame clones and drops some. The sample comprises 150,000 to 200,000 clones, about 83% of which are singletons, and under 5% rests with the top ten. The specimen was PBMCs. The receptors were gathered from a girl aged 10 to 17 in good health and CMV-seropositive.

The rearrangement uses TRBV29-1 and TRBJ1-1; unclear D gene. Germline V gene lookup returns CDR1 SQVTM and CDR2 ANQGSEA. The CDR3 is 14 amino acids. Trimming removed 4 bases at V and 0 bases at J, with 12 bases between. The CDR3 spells CSVVGGEMNTEAFF. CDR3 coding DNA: TGCAGCGTTGTGGGAGGTGAAATGAACACTGAAGCTTTCTTT.

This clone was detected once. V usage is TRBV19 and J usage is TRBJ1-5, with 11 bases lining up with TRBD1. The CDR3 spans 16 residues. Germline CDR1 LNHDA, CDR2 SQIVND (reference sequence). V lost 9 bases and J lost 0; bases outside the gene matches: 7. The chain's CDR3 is CASRDRGGYSNQPQHF. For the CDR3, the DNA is TGTGCCAGCCGGGACAGGGGGGGTTATAGCAATCAGCCCCAGCATTTT. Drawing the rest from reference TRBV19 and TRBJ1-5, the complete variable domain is DGGITQSPKYLFRKEGQNVTLSCEQNLNHDAMYWYRQDPGQGLRLIYYSQIVNDFQKGDIAEGYSVSREKKESFPLTVTSAQKNPTAFYLCASRDRGGYSNQPQHFGDGTRLSIL.